These 13 T cell receptor beta chains came from one sample sequenced in a study of shared clonotypes between healthy human individuals. The method was immunoSEQ multiplex PCR; TCRdb's version includes in-frame clones alone and lacks a portion of them. The sample lists some 2 million clones, roughly 95% occurring once. The sample comprised naive CD4+ T cells sorted from blood. Subset described: CD45RA+ positively selected. The source of these receptors is a man aged 18 to 35 in good health.

The V gene is TRBV30, the J gene TRBJ1-1, with 9 bases lining up with TRBD1. V lost 5 bases and J lost 3; bases outside the gene matches: 7. Germline V gene data show CDR1 as GTSNPN and CDR2 as SVGIG (reference sequence). The CDR3 is 14 amino acids. CDR3 sequence: CAWVRDRADTEAFF. The CDR3, as DNA: TGTGCCTGGGTGCGGGACAGGGCAGACACTGAAGCTTTCTTT.

The chain uses TRBV2 and TRBJ1-1, with D maybe TRBD1 (5 bases). From germline, CDR1 is SNHLY and CDR2 FYNNEI. CDR3 length: 14 amino acids. V was pared by 7 bases and J by 2 bases, with 14 bases between. The CDR3 sequence: CASKQEQVNTEAFF. CDR3 nucleotide sequence: TGTGCCAGCAAACAAGAACAGGTCAACACTGAAGCTTTCTTT.

The J gene is TRBJ2-2, the V gene TRBV30; D possibly matches TRBD1 or TRBD2 (5 bases each). Germline CDR1 GTSNPN, CDR2 SVGIG (reference sequence). The V gene lost 7 bases and the J gene lost 2 bases, with 11 bases spanning the gap. The CDR3 runs to 13 residues. DNA of the CDR3: TGTGCCTCAGGGACGGATAACACCGGGGAGCTGTTTTTT. Residues: CASGTDNTGELFF.

The rearrangement joins TRBV12-5 to TRBJ1-1; the D gene is possibly TRBD1 (5 bases). V was shortened by 6 bases and J by 8 bases, with 16 bases between the two germline ends. The CDR3 is made up of 13 amino acids. The germline V gene has CDR1 LGHNT and CDR2 FRNRAP. The CDR3 region has the DNA TGTGCTAGTGGGACTGGGACCCTTGGGGAAGCTTTCTTT. It is translated as CASGTGTLGEAFF.

The genes are TRBV10-1 and TRBJ2-1; TRBD2 matches 10 bases. CDR3 length equals 14 residues. From germline, CDR1 is WNHNN and CDR2 SYGVQD (reference sequence). With 5 bases clipped from V and 6 bases from J, the junction kept 4 bases outside the gene matches. The CDR3 spells CASSRSGGGNEQFF. CDR3 DNA sequence: TGCGCCAGCAGTAGGAGCGGGGGGGGCAATGAGCAGTTCTTC.

CDR3 bases: TGTGCCAGCAGTGAGGACCAACTCGGAACAGATACGCAGTATTTT. Its protein product is CASSEDQLGTDTQYF. The V call is TRBV2, the J call TRBJ2-3; D ambiguous. The germline V gene encodes CDR1 SNHLY and CDR2 FYNNEI. The CDR3 sequence is 15 residues long. V dropped 3 bases and J dropped 3 bases, with 13 bases sitting between them.

This chain uses TRBV5-6 with TRBJ2-6; D ambiguous. The CDR3 extends over 13 amino acids. The V end was cut by 5 bases, the J end by 3 bases, with 6 bases between. The V gene's germline CDR1 is SGHDT and CDR2 YYEEEE. CDR3 nucleotide sequence: TGTGCCAGCAGAAAAGTTGGGGCCAACGTCCTGACTTTC. Protein sequence: CASRKVGANVLTF.

The chain couples TRBV30 to TRBJ2-7; D not resolved. Trimming took off 1 base at V and 2 bases at J, with 15 bases between the two ends. Germline V gives CDR1 GTSNPN, CDR2 SVGIG (reference sequence). The CDR3 is 15 residues long. CDR3 nucleotide sequence: TGTGCCTGGAGTGGAGGTCTGGGCAGTACCTACGAGCAGTACTTC. Protein: CAWSGGLGSTYEQYF.

The chain recombines TRBV7-6 with TRBJ1-6, with a tentative D call TRBD1 (6 bases). Germline CDR1 is SGHVS and CDR2 is FNYEAQ. This CDR3 is built from 16 residues. The V end was cut by 2 bases, the J end by 4 bases, with 12 bases between. CDR3 sequence (DNA): TGTGCCAGCAGCTTAATGGCAGGGGAATATAATTCACCCCTCCACTTT. Translation: CASSLMAGEYNSPLHF.

This chain connects TRBV18 to TRBJ1-5; the D is unclear. V was trimmed by 6 bases and J by 4 bases, leaving 10 bases between them. Germline lookup yields CDR1 KGHSH and CDR2 LQKENI. This CDR3 region has 13 residues. The CDR3 region is CASSRSLNQPQHF. The CDR3 DNA reads TGTGCCAGCTCCCGGTCCCTTAATCAGCCCCAGCATTTT.

This clone has only one observation. The genes are TRBV29-1 and TRBJ2-1; a weak D match, TRBD2 (6 bases). The CDR3 runs 14 residues. The V and J ends lost 3 bases and 3 bases respectively, with 12 bases between them. Germline V gene lookup returns CDR1 SQVTM and CDR2 ANQGSEA. In nucleotides, the CDR3 is TGCAGCGTTGAGGGTAGCGGAAACTACAATGAGCAGTTCTTC. It yields the protein CSVEGSGNYNEQFF.

V gene TRBV2 combines with J gene TRBJ2-5; D unclear. This CDR3 is 13 amino acids long. Germline CDR1 and CDR2: SNHLY and FYNNEI. With 2 bases removed from V and 3 bases from J, the gap between germline ends came to 7 bases. CDR3 bases: TGTGCCAGCAGTGAACTGGCTAAAGAGACCCAGTACTTC. Translated: CASSELAKETQYF.

V gene TRBV28 combines with J gene TRBJ1-2; no definite D call. Between the trimmed V and J ends, which lost 10 bases and 0 bases, there was a span of 15 bases. The germline gives CDR1 MDHEN, CDR2 SYDVKM. This CDR3 contains 14 residues. The CDR3 DNA reads as TGTGCCAACTCCGGGCCCCGGACTAACTATGGCTACACCTTC. It codes for CANSGPRTNYGYTF.